A selection of T cell receptor beta chains follows, all from one sample in a study of cytomegalovirus exposure and HLA in healthy donors. Libraries were prepared by immunoSEQ multiplex PCR; TCRdb keeps only in-frame clonotypes and omits some of them. The sample contains roughly 240,000 clones, around 76% of which appear only once. Material for sequencing was PBMCs. The receptor set was obtained from a woman aged 35 to 49 in good health and CMV-seropositive. The CDR3 runs from the conserved cysteine through the conserved F or W. A D gene is named only where the DNA matches it firmly. Not all rows give a size; the values are once, few, many and, for expanded clones, a class.

TRBV9	TRBJ2-7	TRBD2	.	CASSPGLAGAYEQYF	TGTGCCAGCAGCCCCGGACTAGCGGGAGCCTACGAGCAGTACTTC
TRBV19	TRBJ1-2	TRBD1	.	CASNTGTGDGYTF	TGTGCCAGCAATACCGGGACAGGGGATGGCTACACCTTC
TRBV9	TRBJ2-3	TRBD2	.	CASSVASGRPDTQYF	TGTGCCAGCAGCGTAGCTAGCGGGAGGCCAGATACGCAGTATTTT
TRBV19	TRBJ2-2	TRBD1	.	CASSLEARGGRTGELFF	TGTGCCAGTAGTCTCGAAGCACGAGGGGGCCGAACCGGGGAGCTGTTTTTT
TRBV6-1	TRBJ2-7	TRBD1	.	CASTLRRTGVDEQYF	TGTGCCAGCACCCTCCGCAGGACAGGGGTGGACGAGCAGTACTTC
TRBV10-3	TRBJ1-1	TRBD1	.	CAIRPDRVYTEAFF	TGTGCCATCAGGCCCGACAGGGTGTACACTGAAGCTTTCTTT
TRBV18	TRBJ1-3	.	.	CASSPRPGGRVGNTIYF	TGTGCCAGCTCACCACGACCGGGGGGTAGAGTTGGAAACACCATATATTTT
TRBV7-8	TRBJ1-3	.	.	CASSLAFWAGNTIYF	TGTGCCAGCAGCTTAGCTTTCTGGGCCGGAAACACCATATATTTT
TRBV5-4	TRBJ2-5	TRBD2	.	CASSRGLAGQETQYF	TGTGCCAGCAGCCGGGGCCTAGCGGGACAAGAGACCCAGTACTTC
TRBV7-8	TRBJ1-2	TRBD1	.	CASSPTGNYGYTF	TGTGCCAGCAGCCCGACAGGGAACTATGGCTACACCTTC
TRBV5-1	TRBJ2-4	TRBD2	.	CASSLGLAGLVNIQYF	TGCGCCAGCAGCTTGGGTTTAGCGGGGCTGGTAAACATTCAGTACTTC
TRBV30	TRBJ1-1	TRBD1	.	CAWEQGTTEAFF	TGTGCCTGGGAACAGGGGACCACTGAAGCTTTCTTT
TRBV7-2	TRBJ1-2	TRBD1	.	CASSLPGTGHGYTF	TGTGCCAGCAGCTTACCCGGGACAGGGCATGGCTACACCTTC
TRBV6-5	TRBJ2-5	.	.	CASSLDRSKGETQYF	TGTGCCAGCAGTCTGGACAGAAGTAAGGGAGAGACCCAGTACTTC
TRBV5-5	TRBJ2-3	TRBD1	.	CASSPLWTGAEVHTQYF	TGTGCCAGCAGCCCCCTTTGGACAGGGGCGGAGGTGCATACGCAGTATTTT
TRBV6-1	TRBJ2-5	.	.	CASRPTVGGQETQYF	TGTGCCAGCAGACCGACAGTCGGGGGTCAAGAGACCCAGTACTTC
TRBV18	TRBJ1-2	.	.	CASRANYGYTF	TGTGCCAGTAGAGCTAACTATGGCTACACCTTC
TRBV7-2	TRBJ1-2	TRBD1	.	CASSPGTGGYYGYTF	TGTGCCAGCAGCCCCGGGACAGGGGGCTACTATGGCTACACCTTC
TRBV15	TRBJ1-1	.	.	CATSSMRNTEAFF	TGTGCCACCAGCAGCATGAGAAACACTGAAGCTTTCTTT
TRBV7-3	TRBJ2-3	.	.	CASSQRGGTRTDTQYF	TGTGCCAGCAGCCAAAGAGGGGGAACACGCACAGATACGCAGTATTTT
TRBV7-3	TRBJ1-1	.	.	CASSSQGGGNTEAFF	TGTGCCAGCAGCTCCCAGGGCGGGGGGAACACTGAAGCTTTCTTT
TRBV6-6	TRBJ1-2	TRBD1	once	CASSPPGQGTYGYTF	TGCGCCAGCAGTCCTCCGGGACAGGGAACCTATGGCTACACCTTC
TRBV29-1	TRBJ2-1	.	.	CSARPGGVSYNEQFF	TGCAGCGCACGGCCCGGGGGAGTCTCCTACAATGAGCAGTTCTTC
TRBV7-7	TRBJ2-1	TRBD1	.	CASSLGQEAPNNEQFF	TGTGCCAGCAGCCTAGGACAGGAGGCACCCAACAATGAGCAGTTCTTC
TRBV10-2	TRBJ2-7	.	.	CASSEQDQGPYEQYF	TGCGCCAGCAGTGAACAGGACCAAGGCCCCTACGAGCAGTACTTC
TRBV14	TRBJ1-2	.	.	CASSFSSISYGYTF	TGTGCCAGCAGCTTCTCTAGTATTTCCTATGGCTACACCTTC
TRBV28	TRBJ1-2	.	.	CASSQLLGGYTF	TGTGCCAGCAGTCAACTCCTCGGGGGCTACACCTTC
TRBV27	TRBJ1-1	.	.	CASSFVGGQAFF	TGTGCCAGCAGTTTCGTGGGGGGACAAGCTTTCTTT
TRBV30	TRBJ1-2	TRBD1	.	CAWKQTGGSLGYGYTF	TGTGCCTGGAAACAGACAGGGGGCTCCCTAGGCTATGGCTACACCTTC
TRBV27	TRBJ1-3	.	.	CASRQQGQNTIYF	TGTGCCAGCAGGCAACAGGGTCAAAACACCATATATTTT
TRBV30	TRBJ2-3	.	few	CAWSVKGGTDTQYF	TGTGCCTGGAGTGTAAAGGGGGGGACAGATACGCAGTATTTT
TRBV2	TRBJ1-1	TRBD1	.	CASSEARGRGPTEAFF	TGTGCCAGCAGTGAAGCGAGGGGCAGGGGGCCCACTGAGGCTTTCTTT
TRBV4-1	TRBJ2-3	TRBD2	.	CASSQGDYSTDTQYF	TGCGCCAGCAGCCAAGGGGACTACAGCACAGATACGCAGTATTTT
TRBV7-3	TRBJ2-1	TRBD2	.	CASSLDHLGTSGALPRNEQFF	TGTGCCAGCAGCTTAGACCACCTGGGGACTAGCGGGGCACTGCCCCGCAATGAGCAGTTCTTC
TRBV7-9	TRBJ2-7	.	.	CASSLRGSDEQYF	TGTGCCAGCAGCTTAAGAGGGTCCGACGAGCAGTACTTC
TRBV6-5	TRBJ2-7	TRBD2	.	CASRALAGGTYEQYF	TGTGCCAGCAGAGCACTAGCGGGAGGAACCTACGAGCAGTACTTC
TRBV6-6	TRBJ2-7	.	.	CASSSGQRTYEQYF	TGTGCCAGCAGTTCCGGACAGAGAACCTACGAGCAGTACTTC
TRBV27	TRBJ2-1	.	.	CASSFPPRQFF	TGTGCCAGCAGTTTTCCCCCTCGGCAGTTCTTC
TRBV7-9	TRBJ2-5	.	few	CASSPPLAQETQYF	TGTGCCAGCAGCCCACCCCTGGCTCAAGAGACCCAGTACTTC
TRBV10-3	TRBJ2-3	.	.	CAIRQGSDTQYF	TGTGCCATCAGACAGGGTTCAGATACGCAGTATTTT
TRBV7-2	TRBJ1-1	TRBD1	.	CASSPQGARTEAFF	TGTGCCAGCAGCCCCCAGGGGGCGAGGACTGAAGCTTTCTTT
TRBV11-2	TRBJ2-3	TRBD2	once	CASSPTGTSGSDTQYF	TGTGCCAGCAGCCCCACCGGGACTAGCGGGAGTGATACGCAGTATTTT
TRBV10-1	TRBJ2-7	TRBD2	.	CASSDGGRPYEQYF	TGCGCCAGCAGTGATGGCGGGAGGCCGTACGAGCAGTACTTC
TRBV10-3	TRBJ2-3	.	.	CAISPGQDTDTQYF	TGTGCCATCAGCCCAGGGCAGGACACAGATACGCAGTATTTT
TRBV30	TRBJ2-7	TRBD2	.	CAWSYGGFYVYEQYF	TGCGCCTGGAGCTACGGGGGGTTTTACGTTTATGAGCAGTACTTC
TRBV9	TRBJ1-1	TRBD1	once	CASSIQGAGTEAFF	TGTGCCAGCAGCATCCAGGGGGCGGGGACTGAAGCTTTCTTT
TRBV7-9	TRBJ1-1	.	.	CASSLGTANTEAFF	TGTGCCAGCAGCTTAGGGACAGCAAACACTGAAGCTTTCTTT
TRBV29-1	TRBJ1-1	TRBD1	.	CSVKGQTNTEAFF	TGCAGCGTTAAGGGACAGACGAACACTGAAGCTTTCTTT
TRBV9	TRBJ2-7	TRBD2	.	CASSADSGRVYEQYF	TGTGCCAGCAGCGCCGACAGCGGGAGGGTCTACGAGCAGTACTTC
TRBV6-5	TRBJ2-7	.	.	CASSYHPSEAYEQYF	TGTGCCAGCAGTTACCACCCTAGCGAGGCCTACGAGCAGTACTTC
TRBV30	TRBJ1-2	TRBD1	.	CAWSVSLAGGDNYGYTF	TGTGCCTGGAGTGTTAGTTTGGCAGGGGGCGACAACTATGGCTACACCTTC
TRBV27	TRBJ2-5	TRBD2	once	CASRPSRLAGGGETQYF	TGTGCCAGCAGGCCGTCTCGACTAGCGGGTGGGGGGGAGACCCAGTACTTC
TRBV19	TRBJ2-5	TRBD1	.	CASRQIGTAQETQYF	TGTGCCAGTAGACAAATCGGGACAGCACAAGAGACCCAGTACTTC